The 30 T cell receptor beta chains below come from one sample, sequenced in a study of glioma-infiltrating T cells. Using RNA template, CDR3s of TCR alpha and beta were amplified with iRepertoire arm-PCR. TCRdb reanalysed the multiplex PCR reads using MiXCR and keeps one entry per CDR3 protein. In the table there are about 180,000 distinct CDR3 sequences, around 40% of which are singletons. Sequenced sample: glioma tissue, nonneoplastic brain tissue, or PBMCs (not recorded which). All receptors derive from a human donor with low-grade glioma or glioblastoma, undergoing nonglioma brain surgery, or in good health (not recorded which).

This clonotype was picked up many times. The rearrangement joins TRBV20-1 to TRBJ2-7, with TRBD2 matching 14 bases. CDR3 length equals 15 residues. J was trimmed by 6 bases and V by 5 bases; bases with no gene match: 9. Per the germline V gene, CDR1 is DFQATT and CDR2 is SNEGSKA (reference sequence). DNA of the CDR3: TGCAGTGCTGACACCGGGACTAGCGGGAGTCCCGAGCAGTACTTC. Translating gives CSADTGTSGSPEQYF.

This chain links TRBV19 with TRBJ2-1; weak D call: TRBD1 (6 bases). V lost 3 bases to trimming and J lost 3 bases, with 15 bases between them. The germline V gene has CDR1 LNHDA and CDR2 SQIVND (reference sequence). The CDR3 has 16 residues. The CDR3 DNA is TGTGCCAGTAGTATTAATCCAGGGGTCGACTACAATGAGCAGTTCTTC. This encodes CASSINPGVDYNEQFF.

In the case of this clonotype: A read error may explain this, as a much larger clone is one base away. The conserved phenylalanine or tryptophan normally closing the CDR3 is absent here, so this likely arose from a read error. The chain is built from TRBV18 and TRBJ1-1, with D perhaps matching TRBD1 (6 bases). CDR1 and CDR2 (germline): KGHSH, LQKENI. The V end lost 6 bases, the J end lost 5 bases, and 13 bases lay between the germline ends. This CDR3 is built from 13 residues. DNA of the CDR3: TGTGCCAGCTCCCCTACACAGGGAACTGAAGCTTTCCTT. It encodes CASSPTQGTEAFL.

J is TRBJ2-3 and V is TRBV6-6; no reliable D call. Trimming left V 6 bases short and J 4 bases short, with 8 bases between. CDR3 length: 12 amino acids. CDR1 and CDR2 from the germline V gene are MNHNY and SVGAGI (reference sequence). CDR3 in amino acids: CASSKGADTQYF. As DNA, the CDR3 is TGTGCCAGCAGCAAAGGAGCAGATACGCAGTATTTT.

This clonotype was recorded many times. The genes are TRBV25-1 and TRBJ2-7; 9 nucleotides match TRBD1. The CDR3 length is 14 residues. CDR1 and CDR2 (germline): MGHDK, SYGVNS. Unmatched junction bases numbered 11, after V lost 8 bases and J lost 6 bases. The DNA for the CDR3 is TGTGCCAGCGTTAATCCGGGACAGGGAGGCGAGCAGTACTTC. Translation gives CASVNPGQGGEQYF.

Many counts were recorded for this clonotype. The chain links TRBV6-1 to TRBJ2-1, with no clear D. This CDR3 has 14 amino acids. Germline CDR1 is MNHNS and CDR2 is SASEGT. With 8 bases removed from V and 4 bases from J, the gap between germline ends came to 15 bases. CDR3 residues: CASLLRRAYNEQFF. For the CDR3, the DNA is TGTGCCAGCCTCCTGCGACGGGCTTACAATGAGCAGTTCTTC.

This clonotype was counted at least ten times. This chain links TRBV18 with TRBJ1-1, with D perhaps matching TRBD1 (5 bases). CDR3 size: 15 residues. Germline V gene lookup returns CDR1 KGHSH and CDR2 LQKENI. The V gene lost 3 bases and the J gene lost 2 bases, with 13 bases spanning the gap. The CDR3 nucleotides read TGTGCCAGCTCACCGAGTTCTGGGGCAAACACTGAAGCTTTCTTT. This sequence encodes CASSPSSGANTEAFF.

This clonotype has more than one count but fewer than ten. The chain carries TRBV12-3 or TRBV12-4 and TRBJ2-1; 10 bases are a match to TRBD2. The CDR3 is made up of 16 amino acids. Trimming at V came to 6 bases and at J to 1 base, leaving 6 bases not matched to a gene. The CDR3 sequence is CASSIRTSGSYNEQFF. In DNA, the CDR3 is TGTGCCAGCAGCATAAGGACTAGCGGATCCTACAATGAGCAGTTCTTC.

CDR3 nucleotide sequence: TGTGCCAGCAGCGCCGACAGCAACACTGAAGCTTTCTTT. Translation: CASSADSNTEAFF. The genes are TRBV7-9 and TRBJ1-1, with a weak D call TRBD1 (5 bases). This CDR3 is 13 amino acids long. In germline, CDR1 is SEHNR, CDR2 FQNEAQ (reference sequence). Between the trimmed V and J ends, which lost 5 bases and 2 bases, there was a span of 9 bases.

This chain uses TRBV7-9 with TRBJ2-1; D is perhaps TRBD1 (6 bases). Germline V gene sequence: CDR1 SEHNR, CDR2 FQNEAQ (reference sequence). CDR3 length: 14 residues. With 5 bases removed from V and 5 bases from J, the gap between germline ends came to 13 bases. CDR3 region: CASSQTGSHNEQFF. DNA for the CDR3: TGTGCCAGCAGCCAAACAGGGTCCCACAATGAGCAGTTCTTC.

This clonotype was seen at least ten times. The rearrangement joins TRBV6-1 to TRBJ2-7; no reliable D call. Germline V gene sequence: CDR1 MNHNS, CDR2 SASEGT. The CDR3 is 12 amino acids. The germline V and J ends were trimmed by 7 bases and 7 bases, with 14 bases remaining between them. CDR3 protein: CASNGHTQEQYF. The CDR3 DNA reads TGTGCCAGCAATGGCCACACGCAAGAGCAGTACTTC.

The J gene is TRBJ1-2, the V gene TRBV12-3 or TRBV12-4; TRBD1 aligns across 9 bases. V shed 8 bases, J shed 8 bases, and the junction held 15 bases outside the gene matches. This CDR3 spans 15 amino acids. For the CDR3, the DNA is TGTGCCAGCGTGGGACAGGGCTTCCGAGTTGAGGGCTACACCTTC. It specifies CASVGQGFRVEGYTF.

As for this clonotype: Being one base from a much bigger clone, this may be a read error. The chain employs TRBV20-1 and TRBJ1-1, with unresolved D. The CDR3 contains 12 residues. Per the germline V gene, CDR1 is DFQATT and CDR2 is SNEGSKA (reference sequence). CDR3: CSAPDVNTEDFF. The CDR3 bases are TGCAGTGCTCCAGACGTGAACACTGAAGATTTCTTT.

This clonotype was seen ten or more times. This sequence joins TRBV28 and TRBJ2-3; D possibly corresponds to TRBD1 (5 bases). The V gene lost 4 bases and the J gene lost 5 bases, with 13 bases spanning the gap. This CDR3 spans 14 amino acids. CDR1 MDHEN and CDR2 SYDVKM come from the germline V gene. CDR3 bases: TGTGCCAGCAGTTCCTCACCAGGGCAAGATACGCAGTATTTT. It encodes CASSSSPGQDTQYF.

With regard to this clonotype: This sequence may be a read error, since a much larger clone differs from it by one base. The CDR3 does not close with the conserved phenylalanine or tryptophan, likely indicating a read error. The chain has TRBV20-1 and TRBJ2-7; 7 bases fit TRBD1. Germline V lookup: CDR1 DFQATT, CDR2 SNEGSKA (reference sequence). The CDR3 length is 13 residues. V lost 7 bases and J lost 4; bases outside the gene matches: 10. CDR3 loop: CSVTDRLSYEQYS. The CDR3 DNA reads TGCAGTGTCACGGACAGGCTTTCTTACGAGCAGTACTCC.

This clonotype has at least ten counts. The rearrangement joins TRBV12-3 or TRBV12-4 to TRBJ1-5; D perhaps matches TRBD1 (5 bases). CDR3 size: 13 residues. Trimming stripped 3 bases from V and 6 bases from J, with 9 bases between. The DNA for the CDR3 is TGTGCCAGCAGTTTCAACGGGGGTCAGCCCCAGCATTTT. Encoded protein: CASSFNGGQPQHF.

This clonotype was observed once. This clone may be a read error of a much larger clone one base away. The chain carries TRBV10-3 and TRBJ2-5; D may match TRBD1 or TRBD2 (6 bases each). The CDR3 extends over 11 amino acids. Deletions cut 9 bases from V and 3 bases from J, with 8 bases between. CDR1 and CDR2 from the germline V gene are ENHRY and SYGVKD. Written as DNA, the CDR3 is TGTGCCATGCGGGACAAAGAGACCCAGTACTTC. Encoded protein: CAMRDKETQYF.

The V gene is TRBV11-3, the J gene TRBJ2-5; D unresolved. The CDR3 consists of 13 residues. V lost 2 bases and J 6 bases, leaving 10 bases between the germline ends. CDR1 and CDR2 (germline): SGHNT, YENEEA. The CDR3 bases are TGTGCCAGCAGCTTAATGGTAGGACAGACCCAGTACTTC. Residues: CASSLMVGQTQYF.

At least ten counts were recorded for this clonotype. The CDR3 DNA sequence: TGTGCCAGCACCGAAGGATCCTACGAGCAGTACTTC. Translation: CASTEGSYEQYF. The chain recombines TRBV7-2 with TRBJ2-7; D is unclear. This CDR3 has 12 residues. The V and J ends lost 7 bases and 1 base respectively, with 8 bases between them. Germline V gene sequence: CDR1 SGHTA, CDR2 FQGNSA. The complete variable domain, with remaining parts taken from reference TRBV7-2 and TRBJ2-7, reads GAGVSQSPSNKVTEKGKDVELRCDPISGHTALYWYRQSLGQGLEFLIYFQGNSAPDKSGLPSDRFSAERTGGSVSTLTIQRTQQEDSAVYLCASTEGSYEQYFGPGTRLTVT.

This clonotype occurred many times. The chain links TRBV6-1 to TRBJ1-5; the D is unclear. Trimming removed 5 bases from V and 4 bases from J, with 15 bases in between. Germline V gene data show CDR1 as MNHNS and CDR2 as SASEGT. CDR3 length equals 15 residues. The DNA of the CDR3 is TGTGCCAGCAGTTCGACTCCCACAGTTAATCAGCCCCAGCATTTT. It is translated as CASSSTPTVNQPQHF.

This chain links TRBV7-8 with TRBJ2-2; D perhaps matches TRBD2 (5 bases). Deletions cut 5 bases from V and 6 bases from J, with 16 bases between. The germline V gene encodes CDR1 SGHVS and CDR2 FQNEAQ. This CDR3 is built from 15 residues. This chain's CDR3 is CASSPYLDGAGELFF. CDR3 sequence (DNA): TGTGCCAGCAGCCCATATTTGGACGGGGCCGGGGAGCTGTTTTTT. The whole variable domain, remainder taken from reference TRBV7-8 and TRBJ2-2, is GAGVSQSPRYKVAKRGQDVALRCDPISGHVSLFWYQQALGQGPEFLTYFQNEAQLDKSGLPSDRFFAERPEGSVSTLKIQRTQQEDSAVYLCASSPYLDGAGELFFGEGSRLTVL.

CDR3 region: CASTDGLAGGYEQYF. Here the CDR3 DNA reads TGTGCCAGCACCGACGGACTAGCGGGAGGTTACGAGCAGTACTTC. The V gene is TRBV2, the J gene TRBJ2-7, with 14 bases aligning to TRBD2. Germline CDR1 and CDR2: SNHLY and FYNNEI. This CDR3 is 15 amino acids long. Losses at the gene ends were 7 bases for V and 4 bases for J; bases not matched to a gene: 6.

This sequence joins TRBV7-2 and TRBJ2-7; D gene ambiguous. This CDR3 contains 12 residues. Germline lookup yields CDR1 SGHTA and CDR2 FQGNSA. The V gene lost 4 bases and the J gene lost 7 bases, with 11 bases spanning the gap. Here the CDR3 DNA reads TGTGCCAGCAGCTCTCAGCCGTATGAGCAGTACTTC. Translation: CASSSQPYEQYF. The full variable domain, completed using reference TRBV7-2 and TRBJ2-7, is GAGVSQSPSNKVTEKGKDVELRCDPISGHTALYWYRQSLGQGLEFLIYFQGNSAPDKSGLPSDRFSAERTGGSVSTLTIQRTQQEDSAVYLCASSSQPYEQYFGPGTRLTVT.

The chain uses TRBV6-5 and TRBJ2-1; D might be TRBD2 (5 bases). The CDR3 extends over 15 amino acids. The germline gives CDR1 MNHEY, CDR2 SVGAGI. CDR3 nucleotide sequence: TGTGGCATCAGTGCCCGGGAAGCAGGCTCCAATGAGCAGTTCTTC. Encoded protein: CGISAREAGSNEQFF.

J is TRBJ2-1 and V is TRBV30; D possibly corresponds to TRBD1 (6 bases). The CDR3 runs 14 residues. Germline V gene sequence: CDR1 GTSNPN, CDR2 SVGIG (reference sequence). V was trimmed by 4 bases and J by 0 bases, leaving 10 bases between them. The DNA for the CDR3 is TGTGCCTGGACTACAGGGAACTCCTACAATGAGCAGTTCTTC. Protein: CAWTTGNSYNEQFF.

This clonotype was seen repeatedly, ten times or more. The rearrangement uses TRBV28 and TRBJ2-3, with a weak D call TRBD1 (5 bases). Between the trimmed V and J ends, which lost 3 bases and 4 bases, there was a span of 11 bases. CDR3 length: 14 residues. CDR1 and CDR2 from the germline V gene are MDHEN and SYDVKM. The CDR3 protein is CASSLTQGADTQYF. The CDR3 region has the DNA TGTGCCAGCAGTTTGACCCAAGGGGCAGATACGCAGTATTTT. The entire variable domain, with the rest obtained from reference TRBV28 and TRBJ2-3, is as follows: DVKVTQSSRYLVKRTGEKVFLECVQDMDHENMFWYRQDPGLGLRLIYFSYDVKMKEKGDIPEGYSVSREKKERFSLILESASTNQTSMYLCASSLTQGADTQYFGPGTRLTVL.

The chain carries TRBV5-4 and TRBJ2-3, with a possible D match to TRBD1 (6 bases). Germline V gene sequence: CDR1 SGHNT, CDR2 YYREEE (reference sequence). There are 15 residues in the CDR3. Trimming left V 4 bases short and J 0 bases short, with 12 bases between. The CDR3 is CASSLTRGSTDTQYF. In DNA, the CDR3 is TGTGCCAGCAGCCTCACTAGGGGGAGCACAGATACGCAGTATTTT.

Regarding this clonotype: A much larger clone sits a single nucleotide away, making a read error possible. The chain joins TRBV28 to TRBJ1-4; TRBD1 matches 9 bases. The junction had 14 bases not matched to a gene; V was cut back by 6 bases and J by 3 bases. The CDR3 consists of 18 residues. Looked up from germline, CDR1 is MDHEN and CDR2 is SYDVKM. The CDR3 nucleotides are TGTGCCAGCAGCCCCCCCGGGACAGGGTCTAGTTCTAATGAAAAACTGTTTTTT. It codes for CASSPPGTGSSSNEKLFF.

A single count supports this clonotype. This chain uses TRBV20-1 with TRBJ1-1; D remains unclear. V lost 3 bases, J lost 2 bases, and 19 bases lay in between. The CDR3 runs 16 residues. The germline V gene has CDR1 DFQATT and CDR2 SNEGSKA (reference sequence). CDR3 in amino acids: CSARARVTAFNTEAFF. The CDR3 DNA is TGCAGTGCTAGGGCGCGAGTCACGGCTTTTAACACTGAAGCTTTCTTT.

Note on this clonotype: A much more abundant neighbour one base away suggests this may be a read error. The chain employs TRBV18 and TRBJ1-1; D is perhaps TRBD1 (5 bases). Germline CDR1 is KGHSH and CDR2 is LQKENI. The V and J ends lost 4 bases and 1 base respectively, with 16 bases between them. The length of the CDR3 is 16 residues. CDR3 loop: CASSQRPGTSNTEAFF. The CDR3 bases are TGTGCCAGCTCACAACGACCAGGGACGTCGAACACTGAAGCTTTCTTT.